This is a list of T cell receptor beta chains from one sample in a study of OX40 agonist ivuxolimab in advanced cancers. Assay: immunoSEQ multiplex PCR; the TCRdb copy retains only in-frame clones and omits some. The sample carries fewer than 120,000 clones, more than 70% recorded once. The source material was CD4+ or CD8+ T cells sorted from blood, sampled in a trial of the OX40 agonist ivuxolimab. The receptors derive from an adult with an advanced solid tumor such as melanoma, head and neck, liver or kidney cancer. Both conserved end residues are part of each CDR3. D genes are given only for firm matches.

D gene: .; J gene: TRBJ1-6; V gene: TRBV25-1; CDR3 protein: CASSRREVLSNSPLHF; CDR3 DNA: TGTGCCAGCAGCAGAAGAGAGGTACTATCCAATTCACCCCTCCACTTT
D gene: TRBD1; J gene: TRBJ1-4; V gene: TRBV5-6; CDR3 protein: CASSLHRGPGEKLFF; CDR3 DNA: TGTGCCAGCAGCTTGCACAGGGGGCCGGGTGAAAAACTGTTTTTT
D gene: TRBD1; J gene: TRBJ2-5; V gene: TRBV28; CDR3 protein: CASSEQGAPRETQYF; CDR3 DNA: TGTGCCAGCAGTGAACAGGGGGCGCCCCGGGAGACCCAGTACTTC
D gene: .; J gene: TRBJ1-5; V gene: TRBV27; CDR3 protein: CASSLGRDQPQHF; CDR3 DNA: TGTGCCAGCAGTTTAGGAAGAGATCAGCCCCAGCATTTT
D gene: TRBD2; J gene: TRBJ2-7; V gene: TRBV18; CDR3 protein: CASSPFRASGRHEQYF; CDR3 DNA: TGTGCCAGCTCACCATTCAGGGCTAGCGGGAGACACGAGCAGTACTTC
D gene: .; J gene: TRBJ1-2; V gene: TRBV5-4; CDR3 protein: CASSPQVSDYGYTF; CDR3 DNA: TGCGCCAGCAGCCCGCAAGTCAGCGATTATGGCTACACCTTC
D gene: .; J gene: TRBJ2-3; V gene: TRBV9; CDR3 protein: CASSPGTQDTQYF; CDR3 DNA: TGTGCCAGCAGCCCAGGGACGCAAGATACGCAGTATTTT
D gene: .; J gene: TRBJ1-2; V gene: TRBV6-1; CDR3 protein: CASSQTLNYGYTF; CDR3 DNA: TGTGCCAGCAGTCAGACACTTAACTATGGCTACACCTTC
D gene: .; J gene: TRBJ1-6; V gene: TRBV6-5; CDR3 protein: CASSLSYNSPLHF; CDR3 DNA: TGTGCCAGCAGCCTCTCCTATAATTCACCCCTCCACTTT
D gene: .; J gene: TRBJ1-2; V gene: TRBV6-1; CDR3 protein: CASSEQGGYGYTF; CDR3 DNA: TGTGCCAGCAGTGAACAAGGGGGCTATGGCTACACCTTC
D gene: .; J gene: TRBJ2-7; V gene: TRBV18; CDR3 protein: CASSQAASTSYEQYF; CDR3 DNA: TGTGCCAGCTCACAGGCGGCGAGCACGTCCTACGAGCAGTACTTC
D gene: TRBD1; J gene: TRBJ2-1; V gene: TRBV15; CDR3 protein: CATSRPPGGKSSYNEQFF; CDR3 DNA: TGTGCCACCAGCAGGCCCCCAGGGGGCAAGAGCTCCTACAATGAGCAGTTCTTC
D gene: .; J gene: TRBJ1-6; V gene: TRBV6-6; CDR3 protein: CASLGEGNSPLHF; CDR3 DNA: TGTGCCAGCCTTGGGGAGGGGAATTCACCCCTCCACTTT
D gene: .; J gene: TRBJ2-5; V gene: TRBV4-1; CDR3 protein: CASSQDLGGTETQYF; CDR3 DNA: TGCGCCAGCAGCCAAGATCTGGGGGGCACAGAGACCCAGTACTTC
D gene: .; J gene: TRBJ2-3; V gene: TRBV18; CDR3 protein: CASSPFYLDTQYF; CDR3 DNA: TGTGCCAGCTCACCTTTCTACCTTGATACGCAGTATTTT
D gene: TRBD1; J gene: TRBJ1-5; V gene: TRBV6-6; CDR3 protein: CASSTGQYSNQPQHF; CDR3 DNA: TGTGCCAGCAGCACGGGACAGTATAGCAATCAGCCCCAGCATTTT
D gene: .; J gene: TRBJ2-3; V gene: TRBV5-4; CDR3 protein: CASSFGLALSTDTQYF; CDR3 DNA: TGTGCCAGCAGCTTTGGGCTAGCATTAAGCACAGATACGCAGTATTTT
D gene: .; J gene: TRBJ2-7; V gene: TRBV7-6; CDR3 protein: CASSPSGKDYEQYF; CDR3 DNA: TGTGCCAGCAGCCCGTCGGGAAAAGACTACGAGCAGTACTTC